These 3 T cell receptor beta chains were sequenced from one sample in a study of blood T cell repertoires in COVID-19 (dated by TCRdb to the early 2020s). The library relied on the immunoSEQ multiplex PCR assay. TCRdb limited this immuneACCESS table to in-frame rearrangements with V and J called. A share of clones is missing; checked studies link under half to unresolved V genes, and the rest is unexplained. The sample includes around 70,000 clones, with 75% to 95% observed a single time. Of the sample, less than 6% is held by the ten largest clones. The sample taken for sequencing was peripheral blood. The receptors were sampled from a woman between 55 and 75 years old with active COVID-19.

The chain links TRBV20-1 to TRBJ2-3, with a weak D call TRBD2 (6 bases). Germline CDR1 is DFQATT and CDR2 is SNEGSKA (reference sequence). The V gene lost 3 bases and the J gene lost 4 bases, with 17 bases spanning the gap. The CDR3 loop spans 15 amino acids. CDR3 loop: CSASPLLWGADTQYF. The CDR3 nucleotides are TGCAGTGCTAGTCCCCTTCTGTGGGGGGCAGATACGCAGTATTTT.

The chain is built from TRBV6-5 and TRBJ2-1; the D gene is possibly TRBD2 (6 bases). Trimming shortened V by 5 bases and J by 0 bases, and 8 bases separated the two germline ends. The length of the CDR3 is 14 residues. The germline V gene has CDR1 MNHEY and CDR2 SVGAGI. The CDR3 sequence: CASSRLGSYNEQFF. In DNA, the CDR3 is TGTGCCAGCAGTCGACTAGGCTCCTACAATGAGCAGTTCTTC.

V is TRBV3-1 (or the pseudogene TRBV3-2) and J is TRBJ2-6, with a weak D call TRBD1 (5 bases). The V gene lost 6 bases and the J gene lost 0 bases, with 15 bases spanning the gap. Germline V gene data show CDR1 as LGHDT and CDR2 as YNNKEL (reference sequence). CDR3 length: 17 amino acids. CDR3 coding DNA: TGTGCCAGCAGTCTACATCAGGGAAACTCTGGGGCCAACGTCCTGACTTTC. This codes for CASSLHQGNSGANVLTF.